The next 7 T cell receptor beta chains were all read from a single sample in a study of identifying expanded T cells in peripheral blood. Repertoires were generated with immunoSEQ multiplex PCR, while TCRdb's copy carries only in-frame clones and drops some. The sample records over 100,000 clones, around 89% being singletons. Sequencing was performed on blood. Receptor source: a person aged 18-69 years in good health.

This chain links TRBV4-1 with TRBJ1-2, with D tentatively TRBD1 (5 bases). The germline V gene encodes CDR1 MGHRA and CDR2 YSYEKL. V was clipped by 4 bases and J by 7 bases, with 28 bases between them. There are 18 residues in the CDR3. The CDR3, as DNA: TGCGCCAGCAGCCTGCGGCTATCTTATTCGGAGACAGAGGGTGGCTACACCTTC. Its translation is CASSLRLSYSETEGGYTF.

This chain uses TRBV6-5 with TRBJ2-5; D perhaps matches TRBD2 (5 bases). V lost 6 bases to trimming and J lost 2 bases, with 13 bases between them. Germline CDR1 reads MNHEY; CDR2 reads SVGAGI. The CDR3 runs 14 residues. DNA of the CDR3: TGTGCCAGCAGACCGATACTAGGACAAGAGACCCAGTACTTC. As protein: CASRPILGQETQYF.

V is TRBV6-1 and J is TRBJ2-2; D remains unclear. The V and J ends lost 7 bases and 6 bases respectively, with 9 bases between them. CDR1 and CDR2 (germline): MNHNS, SASEGT. This CDR3 region has 12 residues. CDR3 sequence (DNA): TGTGCCAGCACAGAGCCTCCCGGGGAGCTGTTTTTT. Translated, it gives CASTEPPGELFF.

V gene TRBV18 combines with J gene TRBJ2-3, with D unresolved. The CDR3 contains 14 residues. The V end was cut by 2 bases, the J end by 1 base, with 7 bases between. In germline, CDR1 is KGHSH, CDR2 LQKENI. CDR3: CASSPITGTDTQYF. CDR3 bases: TGTGCCAGCTCACCAATAACCGGCACAGATACGCAGTATTTT.

The rearrangement uses TRBV27 and TRBJ1-5; a weak D match, TRBD1 (5 bases). The CDR3 is 15 amino acids. In germline, CDR1 is MNHEY, CDR2 SMNVEV (reference sequence). V was cut by 10 bases and J by 4 bases, with 20 bases left in between. The CDR3 sequence is CATTILAQDNQPQHF. The CDR3 DNA is TGTGCCACCACGATTTTGGCACAGGATAATCAGCCCCAGCATTTT.

CDR3 DNA: TGTGCCAGCAGCTTGGGTGGCACTACAGAGACCCAGTACTTC. It encodes CASSLGGTTETQYF. The genes are TRBV5-4 and TRBJ2-5; D remains unclear. Trimming pared 0 bases from V and 4 bases from J, leaving 10 bases between. Germline CDR1 reads SGHNT; CDR2 reads YYREEE (reference sequence). The CDR3 totals 14 residues.

This CDR3 is CASSPPTGGLVNTEAFF. Here the CDR3 DNA reads TGTGCCAGCTCACCACCGACAGGGGGCTTGGTGAACACTGAAGCTTTCTTT. The V and J genes are TRBV18 and TRBJ1-1, with 10 bases that match TRBD1. The CDR3 is 17 amino acids. From germline, CDR1 is KGHSH and CDR2 LQKENI. V was clipped by 0 bases and J by 0 bases; unmatched bases: 4.